The TCR beta chain under discussion was sequenced for a study of CD8 T cells in ankylosing spondylitis. Germline loops: CDR1 SEHNR, CDR2 FQNEAQ (reference sequence). Unmatched junction bases numbered 4, after V lost 5 bases and J lost 6 bases. This CDR3 region has 15 residues. TCRdb re-analysed the 5' RACE reads in MiXCR, keeping a single row per CDR3 protein. The data show hundreds of thousands of distinct CDR3 sequences, 30% to 40% seen once. V usage is TRBV7-9 and J usage is TRBJ2-1; 13 nucleotides match TRBD2. The sequenced sample was blood, either unsorted or a sorted T cell fraction (not recorded which). The TCR sequence derives from a male donor with ankylosing spondylitis or in good health (not recorded which). The CDR3 is CASSPGLAGANEQFF. CDR3 DNA: TGTGCCAGCAGCCCCGGACTAGCGGGGGCCAATGAGCAGTTCTTC.